This T cell receptor beta chain was identified during a study of Ad26.COV2.S vaccination and SARS-CoV-2 variants. About the research overall: The donor belonged to the COV1001 Ad26.COV2.S trial arm. Notes on the study in general: Vaccine and placebo recipients had similar non-spike TCR breadth.

As for this clone: The antigen is not known.

CDR3 length: 12 residues. Per the germline V gene, CDR1 is MNHEY and CDR2 is SVGAGI. Trimming took 7 bases from V and 4 from J, leaving 5 bases between them. Treatment here: some 19 received Ad26.COV2.S at low or high dose, single or two shots; 5 received placebo; per-sample allocation not given. Sampling was performed 63 days after the first vaccine or placebo injection. Participants' vaccine, an Ad26 vector, delivered Wuhan-strain SARS-CoV-2 spike. This table comes from immunoSEQ multiplex PCR, and its TCRdb copy is limited to in-frame clones, with some not included. The repertoire holds about 220,000 clones, roughly 90% seen once, with over 8.5% in the top ten.

The origin of this receptor is a person between 18 and 60 years old who received the Ad26.COV2.S COVID-19 vaccine or a placebo. The chain recombines TRBV6-5 with TRBJ1-6; D ambiguous. The source material was peripheral blood, sampled in a trial of Ad26.COV2.S vaccine versus placebo. Here the CDR3 reads CASKSYNSPLHF. The CDR3 DNA is TGTGCCAGCAAGAGTTATAATTCACCCCTCCACTTT.